The TCR beta chain under discussion was sequenced for a study of blood T cell repertoires in COVID-19. TCRdb's table, derived via immunoSEQ multiplex PCR, lists solely in-frame clones and lacks some. The data contain about 220,000 clones, about 80% of them singletons. As regards this clone: Additional DNA sequences in this sample encode the identical CDR3.

CDR3 length: 12 residues. Per the germline V gene, CDR1 is MDHEN and CDR2 is SYDVKM. V shed 6 bases and J shed 0 bases, with 4 bases lying between them. The sample was peripheral blood. The chain recombines TRBV28 with TRBJ2-3, with D hard to call. The receptor was isolated from a woman aged 25 to 39 who had recovered from COVID-19. The CDR3 is CASSPSTDTQYF. The DNA for the CDR3 is TGTGCCAGCAGCCCTAGCACAGATACGCAGTATTTT.